This T cell receptor beta chain came from a study of cytomegalovirus exposure and HLA in healthy donors. PCR used 60 Vbeta primers and 13 Jbeta primers. TCRdb's table, derived via immunoSEQ multiplex PCR, lists solely in-frame clones and lacks some. The repertoire holds around 130,000 clones, with roughly 80% as singletons. V trimming: 3 bases; J trimming: 8 bases; junction bases outside the gene matches: 12. Germline loops: CDR1 SGHDN, CDR2 FVKESK. The length of the CDR3 is 16 residues. This clonotype was obtained from a boy between 5 and 17 years old in good health and CMV-seronegative. V usage is TRBV14 and J usage is TRBJ2-1, with 8 bases matching TRBD2. Sequencing was carried out using PBMCs. The DNA for the CDR3 is TGTGCCAGCAGCCAGGTAGCGGGACCCTCGCGGGATGAGCAGTTCTTC. Protein: CASSQVAGPSRDEQFF.